Each of the 6 T cell receptor beta chains below was sequenced from the same sample in a study of blood T cell repertoires in COVID-19. Libraries were prepared by immunoSEQ multiplex PCR; TCRdb keeps only in-frame clonotypes and omits some of them. The sample lists approximately 230,000 clones, roughly nine tenths seen once, with just under 6.5% in the top ten. The sequencing sample was made of PBMCs or T cells enriched from blood (not recorded which). The receptors shown here come from a woman aged 25-40 years with acute COVID-19.

J is TRBJ2-5 and V is TRBV7-3; possible D gene TRBD1, 5 bases. Germline lookup yields CDR1 SGHTA and CDR2 FQGTGA. Trimming removed 5 bases at V and 3 bases at J, with 13 bases between. The CDR3 is 14 residues long. In nucleotides, the CDR3 is TGTGCCAGCAGCCAAAATGGCAGGGAAGAGACCCAGTACTTC. Its translation: CASSQNGREETQYF.

This rearrangement joins TRBV2 to TRBJ2-2; 7 bases match TRBD2. The J segment lost 4 bases and the V segment lost 5 bases, leaving 7 bases of the junction unmatched. The CDR3 length is 15 residues. Germline CDR1 SNHLY, CDR2 FYNNEI. The CDR3 nucleotides read TGTGCCAGCAGTCCTAGCGGAAAGCGCACCGGGGAGCTGTTTTTT. This sequence encodes CASSPSGKRTGELFF. The variable domain in full, completed from reference TRBV2 and TRBJ2-2, reads EPEVTQTPSHQVTQMGQEVILRCVPISNHLYFYWYRQILGQKVEFLVSFYNNEISEKSEIFDDQFSVERPDGSNFTLKIRSTKLEDSAMYFCASSPSGKRTGELFFGEGSRLTVL.

V usage is TRBV20-1 and J usage is TRBJ1-5; the match to TRBD1 covers 7 bases. This CDR3 contains 13 residues. Germline-derived CDR1 and CDR2 are DFQATT and SNEGSKA (reference sequence). Trimming at V came to 3 bases and at J to 5 bases, leaving 4 bases not matched to a gene. CDR3 sequence reads: CSASVGTDQPQHF. Here the CDR3 DNA reads TGCAGTGCTAGTGTGGGGACAGATCAGCCCCAGCATTTT.

This chain joins TRBV10-2 and TRBJ1-1; 7 bases match TRBD1. The CDR3 contains 15 residues. V was clipped by 6 bases and J by 3 bases; unmatched bases: 10. Germline loops: CDR1 WSHSY, CDR2 SAAADI. Here the CDR3 reads CASSNRDRGDTEAFF. The CDR3 nucleotides read TGCGCCAGCAGCAACCGGGACAGAGGGGACACTGAAGCTTTCTTT.

The chain carries TRBV6-5 and TRBJ2-7, with TRBD1 matching 10 bases. The CDR3 sequence is 12 residues long. V lost 11 bases to trimming and J lost 4 bases; unmatched junction nucleotides: 5. CDR1 and CDR2 from the germline V gene are MNHEY and SVGAGI. In DNA form, the CDR3 reads TGTGCCGCAGGGACAGGGGCTTACGAGCAGTACTTC. It is translated as CAAGTGAYEQYF.

The CDR3 reads CASRPRDTYGYTF. CDR3 DNA: TGTGCCAGCAGACCGAGAGATACCTATGGCTACACCTTC. The V gene is TRBV2, the J gene TRBJ1-2; D is undetermined. The CDR3 has 13 amino acids. Germline values: CDR1 SNHLY, CDR2 FYNNEI. Trimming stripped 6 bases from V and 4 bases from J, with 12 bases between.